The 18 T cell receptor beta chains listed next were all sequenced from one sample in a study of human T cells and chemical hapten exposure. TCRdb analysed the RACE reads with MiXCR anew, one entry per CDR3 protein. The sample lists about 47,000 distinct CDR3 sequences, 3.7% seen once, with 5.6% in the top ten. Stated time point: healthy volunteer bleed at 6 weeks. The authors' total RNA extraction used unfractionated whole blood. Sample: whole blood. Every receptor here comes from a human donor in good health. Some clones in this sample may be carry-over from other donors' samples.

This clonotype came up many times. The chain employs TRBV28 and TRBJ2-7; 9 bases map to TRBD1. Per germline, CDR1 MDHEN and CDR2 SYDVKM. Unmatched junction bases numbered 5, after V lost 6 bases and J lost 2 bases. This CDR3 spans 14 amino acids. CDR3 protein: CASRGDRGAYEQYF. CDR3 coding DNA: TGTGCCAGCAGAGGAGACAGGGGGGCCTACGAGCAGTACTTC. Looking up the rest from reference TRBV28 and TRBJ2-7 gives the full variable domain: DVKVTQSSRYLVKRTGEKVFLECVQDMDHENMFWYRQDPGLGLRLIYFSYDVKMKEKGDIPEGYSVSREKKERFSLILESASTNQTSMYLCASRGDRGAYEQYFGPGTRLTVT.

This clonotype was recorded at least ten times. V is TRBV6-5 and J is TRBJ1-4, with D uncertain. CDR1 and CDR2 from the germline V gene are MNHEY and SVGAGI. This CDR3 spans 13 amino acids. Trimming shortened V by 5 bases and J by 8 bases, and 12 bases separated the two germline ends. The CDR3 region has the DNA TGTGCCAGCAGTCCCCGTCGATGGGAAAAACTGTTTTTT. It translates to CASSPRRWEKLFF.

This clonotype was observed at least ten times. The chain recombines TRBV28 with TRBJ1-3; the D is unclear. V was shortened by 6 bases and J by 4 bases, with 22 bases between the two germline ends. The CDR3 has 17 amino acids. The V gene's germline CDR1 is MDHEN and CDR2 SYDVKM. The CDR3 is CASSPSVPSIAGNTIYF. The CDR3, as DNA: TGTGCCAGCAGCCCTTCGGTCCCGAGTATCGCCGGAAACACCATATATTTT. Full variable domain (remainder filled in from reference TRBV28 and TRBJ1-3): DVKVTQSSRYLVKRTGEKVFLECVQDMDHENMFWYRQDPGLGLRLIYFSYDVKMKEKGDIPEGYSVSREKKERFSLILESASTNQTSMYLCASSPSVPSIAGNTIYFGEGSWLTVV.

The CDR3 loop is CASSLPTNEKLFF. CDR3 in DNA: TGCGCCAGCAGCTTGCCGACTAATGAAAAACTGTTTTTT. The rearrangement uses TRBV5-1 and TRBJ1-4; no reliable D call. CDR3 length: 13 residues. V lost 1 base to trimming and J lost 2 bases, with 3 bases between them. Germline V CDR1 and CDR2: SGHRS, YFSETQ.

This clonotype appeared many times. Here the CDR3 reads CASSHRGSSYNEQFF. CDR3 bases: TGTGCCAGCAGCCACCGCGGGAGCTCCTACAATGAGCAGTTCTTC. The chain employs TRBV3-1 and TRBJ2-1, with 7 nucleotides matching TRBD2. This CDR3 comprises 15 residues. From germline, CDR1 is LGHDT and CDR2 YNNKEL (reference sequence). V shed 3 bases, J shed 0 bases, and the junction held 2 bases outside the gene matches.

This clonotype came up many times. V is TRBV13 and J is TRBJ2-3, with 7 bases aligning to TRBD2. The length of the CDR3 is 15 residues. Germline lookup yields CDR1 PRHDT and CDR2 FYEKMQ (reference sequence). V lost 2 bases to trimming and J lost 6 bases; unmatched junction nucleotides: 8. CDR3 bases: TGTGCCAGCAGCTTAATTGCGGGAGAGGGGGATACGCAGTATTTT. This gives the protein CASSLIAGEGDTQYF.

This clonotype occurred many times. The chain carries TRBV12-5 and TRBJ2-1; weak D call: TRBD1 (6 bases). The V end was cut by 1 base, the J end by 10 bases, with 8 bases between. Germline CDR1 reads LGHNT; CDR2 reads FRNRAP. The CDR3 runs to 12 residues. CDR3 sequence (DNA): TGTGCTAGTGGTTTGGAGGGGGTAGAGCAGTTCTTC. Protein sequence: CASGLEGVEQFF.

Ten or more counts support this clonotype. CDR3 amino acids: CASSHRDRGFETQYF. The DNA for the CDR3 is TGCGCCAGCAGCCACCGGGACAGGGGCTTTGAGACCCAGTACTTC. This chain joins TRBV4-1 and TRBJ2-5; TRBD1 matches 10 bases. V shed 3 bases, J shed 5 bases, and the junction held 6 bases outside the gene matches. The germline V gene has CDR1 MGHRA and CDR2 YSYEKL. This CDR3 region has 15 residues.

This clonotype was detected ten times or more. V and J are TRBV29-1 and TRBJ2-3; perhaps TRBD1 as D (6 bases). The CDR3 length is 13 residues. V was pared by 5 bases and J by 2 bases, with 11 bases between. Germline values: CDR1 SQVTM, CDR2 ANQGSEA. The CDR3 bases are TGCAGCGTTAGTGGGGACAACACAGATACGCAGTATTTT. Amino acid sequence: CSVSGDNTDTQYF.

In its sample, this clonotype was seen many times. This rearrangement joins TRBV7-9 to TRBJ1-1, with TRBD1 matching 7 bases. The CDR3 spans 17 residues. Germline V gives CDR1 SEHNR, CDR2 FQNEAQ (reference sequence). V gave up 5 bases and J gave up 2 bases; unmatched junction bases: 14. The CDR3 region is CASSPMTGFPTNTEAFF. DNA for the CDR3: TGTGCCAGCAGCCCGATGACAGGGTTCCCCACCAACACTGAAGCTTTCTTT.

This clonotype was observed many times. This CDR3 is CASSVDRTTDTQYF. The CDR3 region has the DNA TGTGCCAGCAGCGTAGACAGGACCACAGATACGCAGTATTTT. The chain joins TRBV6-5 to TRBJ2-3; maybe TRBD1 (6 bases). Germline CDR1 MNHEY, CDR2 SVGAGI. The length of the CDR3 is 14 residues. The V end lost 6 bases, the J end lost 2 bases, and 12 bases lay between the germline ends.

This clonotype was picked up many times. Written as DNA, the CDR3 is TGTGCCAGCAGTTTAGGCCAAGAGACCCAGTACTTC. Protein product: CASSLGQETQYF. The V call is TRBV28, the J call TRBJ2-5; D call uncertain. Germline values: CDR1 MDHEN, CDR2 SYDVKM. V lost 2 bases, J lost 1 base, and 2 bases lay in between. The CDR3 consists of 12 residues.

This clonotype showed up many times. The chain combines TRBV11-2 with TRBJ2-5; no clear D. The ends were cut back, 2 bases at V and 4 bases at J, with 8 bases in the middle. Germline CDR1 SGHAT, CDR2 FQNNGV. This CDR3 has 13 amino acids. The CDR3 sequence is CASSLRFGETQYF. The CDR3 nucleotides read TGTGCCAGCAGCTTAAGATTCGGAGAGACCCAGTACTTC.

This clonotype was picked up a small number of times. This chain links TRBV6-6 with TRBJ2-5; D may be TRBD2 (6 bases). This CDR3 has 14 amino acids. V lost 7 bases and J 2 bases, leaving 14 bases between the germline ends. Per germline, CDR1 MNHNY and CDR2 SVGAGI (reference sequence). CDR3: CASTSGGIQETQYF. DNA for the CDR3: TGTGCCAGCACTTCAGGAGGGATACAAGAGACCCAGTACTTC.

This clonotype was seen only a few times. The chain links TRBV9 to TRBJ2-3; D not resolved. Germline lookup yields CDR1 SGDLS and CDR2 YYNGEE. The CDR3 has 13 amino acids. Trimming pared 3 bases from V and 4 bases from J, leaving 9 bases between. CDR3 sequence (DNA): TGTGCCAGCAGCGCCGACCGGCCAGATACGCAGTATTTT. As protein: CASSADRPDTQYF.

Many counts were recorded for this clonotype. The chain joins TRBV7-9 to TRBJ1-5; D is undetermined. CDR1 and CDR2 from the germline V gene are SEHNR and FQNEAQ (reference sequence). Trimming stripped 1 base from V and 0 bases from J, with 13 bases between. CDR3 length: 17 amino acids. In nucleotides, the CDR3 is TGTGCCAGCAGCTTAGACGGGGAGACTTCTAGCAATCAGCCCCAGCATTTT. It encodes CASSLDGETSSNQPQHF.

This clonotype turned up a few times. The rearrangement links TRBV5-5 to TRBJ1-5; possibly TRBD1 for D (6 bases). CDR3 length: 16 amino acids. The V gene lost 3 bases and the J gene lost 1 base, with 14 bases spanning the gap. Germline CDR1 SGHKS, CDR2 YYEKEE (reference sequence). The CDR3 region is CASSSRTGASNQPQHF. The CDR3 nucleotides are TGTGCCAGCAGCTCTAGGACGGGGGCGAGCAATCAGCCCCAGCATTTT. Full variable domain (missing parts from reference TRBV5-5 and TRBJ1-5): DAGVTQSPTHLIKTRGQQVTLRCSPISGHKSVSWYQQVLGQGPQFIFQYYEKEERGRGNFPDRFSARQFPNYSSELNVNALLLGDSALYLCASSSRTGASNQPQHFGDGTRLSIL.

This clonotype was counted ten times or more. The V and J genes are TRBV7-2 and TRBJ2-4; either TRBD1 or TRBD2 may supply D (6 bases each). The CDR3 loop spans 16 amino acids. Trimming cost V 5 bases and J 1 base, with 15 bases left between them. Germline CDR1 SGHTA, CDR2 FQGNSA. The CDR3 nucleotides read TGTGCCAGCAGCGGACGACAGGCGGGGGCCAAAAACATTCAGTACTTC. Its protein product is CASSGRQAGAKNIQYF.